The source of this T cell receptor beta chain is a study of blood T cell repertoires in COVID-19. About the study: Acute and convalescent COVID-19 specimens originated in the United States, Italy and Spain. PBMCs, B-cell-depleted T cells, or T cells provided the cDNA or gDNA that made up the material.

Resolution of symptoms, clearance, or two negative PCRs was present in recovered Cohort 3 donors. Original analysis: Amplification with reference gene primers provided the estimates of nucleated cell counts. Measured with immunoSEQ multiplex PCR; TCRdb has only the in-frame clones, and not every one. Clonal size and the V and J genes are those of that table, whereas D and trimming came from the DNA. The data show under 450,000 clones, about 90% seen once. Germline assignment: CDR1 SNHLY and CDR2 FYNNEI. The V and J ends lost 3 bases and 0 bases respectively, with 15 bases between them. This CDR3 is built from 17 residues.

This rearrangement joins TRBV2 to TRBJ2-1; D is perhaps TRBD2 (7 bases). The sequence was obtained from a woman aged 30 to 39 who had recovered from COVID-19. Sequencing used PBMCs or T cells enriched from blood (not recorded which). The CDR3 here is CASSEVKGGGSYNEQFF. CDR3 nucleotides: TGTGCCAGCAGTGAGGTTAAGGGGGGGGGCTCCTACAATGAGCAGTTCTTC. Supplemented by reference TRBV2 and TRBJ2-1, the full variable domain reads EPEVTQTPSHQVTQMGQEVILRCVPISNHLYFYWYRQILGQKVEFLVSFYNNEISEKSEIFDDQFSVERPDGSNFTLKIRSTKLEDSAMYFCASSEVKGGGSYNEQFFGPGTRLTVL.